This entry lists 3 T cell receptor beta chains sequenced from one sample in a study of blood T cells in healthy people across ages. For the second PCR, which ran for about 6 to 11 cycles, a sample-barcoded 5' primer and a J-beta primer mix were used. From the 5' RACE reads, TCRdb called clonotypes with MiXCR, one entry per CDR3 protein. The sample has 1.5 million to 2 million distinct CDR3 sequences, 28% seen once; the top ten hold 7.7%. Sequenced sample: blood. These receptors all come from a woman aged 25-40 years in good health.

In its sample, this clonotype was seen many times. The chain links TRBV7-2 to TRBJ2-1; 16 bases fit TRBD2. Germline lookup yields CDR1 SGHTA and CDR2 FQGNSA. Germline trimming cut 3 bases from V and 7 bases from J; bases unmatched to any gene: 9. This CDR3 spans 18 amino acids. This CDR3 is CASSLFSGTSGRANEQFF. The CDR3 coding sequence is TGTGCCAGCAGCTTGTTCTCCGGGACTAGCGGGAGGGCGAATGAGCAGTTCTTC.

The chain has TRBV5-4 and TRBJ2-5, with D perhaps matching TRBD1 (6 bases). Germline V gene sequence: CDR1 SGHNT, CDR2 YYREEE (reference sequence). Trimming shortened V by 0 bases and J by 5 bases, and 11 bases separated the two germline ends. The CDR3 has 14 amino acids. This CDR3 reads CASSLELQGETQYF. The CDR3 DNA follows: TGTGCCAGCAGCTTGGAGCTCCAGGGGGAGACCCAGTACTTC.

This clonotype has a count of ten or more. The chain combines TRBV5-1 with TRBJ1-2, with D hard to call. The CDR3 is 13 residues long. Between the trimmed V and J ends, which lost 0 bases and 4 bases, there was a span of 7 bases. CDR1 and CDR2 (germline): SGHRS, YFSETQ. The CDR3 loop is CASSLDNPYGYTF. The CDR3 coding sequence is TGCGCCAGCAGCTTGGATAACCCCTATGGCTACACCTTC.